A single sample gave rise to the 26 T cell receptor beta chains below, sequenced in a study of cytomegalovirus exposure and HLA in healthy donors. The PCR used 60 Vbeta and 13 Jbeta primers. The method was immunoSEQ multiplex PCR; TCRdb's version includes in-frame clones alone and lacks a portion of them. The table has more than 95,000 clones, 55% to 75% seen once. The sequencing input was PBMCs. Source of these receptors: a man in his sixties in good health and CMV-seronegative.

V usage is TRBV6-5 and J usage is TRBJ2-7; TRBD1 is a possible D gene (5 bases). The CDR3 is 12 residues long. With 9 bases removed from V and 3 bases from J, the gap between germline ends came to 12 bases. Germline CDR1 MNHEY, CDR2 SVGAGI. CDR3 in DNA: TGTGCCAGTCAGGGAAGAGGCTACGAGCAGTACTTC. This codes for CASQGRGYEQYF.

Only a few counts were recorded for this clone. V and J are TRBV6-4 and TRBJ1-1; TRBD1 matches at 10 bases. V lost 3 bases, J lost 5 bases, and 6 bases stayed unmatched. The CDR3 spans 15 residues. The germline gives CDR1 MRHNA, CDR2 SNTAGT. The CDR3 bases are TGTGCCAGCAGTGAAGCCGGGACAGGGGAGACTGAAGCTTTCTTT. Translated, it gives CASSEAGTGETEAFF.

This rearrangement joins TRBV10-3 to TRBJ2-7; the match to TRBD1 covers 8 bases. This CDR3 contains 12 residues. Germline CDR1 is ENHRY and CDR2 is SYGVKD. Losses at the gene ends were 5 bases for V and 9 bases for J; bases not matched to a gene: 6. The CDR3 nucleotides are TGTGCCATCAGTTCCACAGGGGGAGCGCAGTACTTC. Its protein is CAISSTGGAQYF.

The CDR3 spells CASSFRTGVYEQFF. The CDR3 nucleotides read TGTGCCAGCAGCTTCCGGACAGGGGTCTATGAGCAGTTCTTC. This chain uses TRBV9 with TRBJ2-1, with TRBD1 matching over 9 bases. The CDR3 length is 14 residues. Germline-derived CDR1 and CDR2 are SGDLS and YYNGEE. With 4 bases clipped from V and 8 bases from J, the junction kept 7 bases outside the gene matches.

This clone was seen just once. In DNA, the CDR3 is TGTGCCAGCAGCTTGGACACCCCCGGGGAGCTGTTTTTT. Amino acids: CASSLDTPGELFF. This chain connects TRBV5-4 to TRBJ2-2; D uncertain. The V and J ends lost 0 bases and 6 bases respectively, with 6 bases between them. The germline CDR1 and CDR2 sequences are SGHNT and YYREEE (reference sequence). CDR3 length: 13 residues. The complete variable domain, with remaining parts taken from reference TRBV5-4 and TRBJ2-2, reads ETGVTQSPTHLIKTRGQQVTLRCSSQSGHNTVSWYQQALGQGPQFIFQYYREEENGRGNFPPRFSGLQFPNYSSELNVNALELDDSALYLCASSLDTPGELFFGEGSRLTVL.

As regards this clone: The junction shows a germline mismatch at one end, possibly a read error. The J gene is TRBJ1-2, the V gene TRBV7-9; D gene uncertain. The CDR3 extends over 14 amino acids. Germline-derived CDR1 and CDR2 are SEHNR and FQNEAQ (reference sequence). The CDR3 nucleotides are TGTTCCAGCAGCTTAGAACAGTATAACTATGGCTACACCTTC. This encodes CSSSLEQYNYGYTF.

Note on this clone: The same CDR3 can be traced to other DNA sequences in this sample. This chain joins TRBV10-2 and TRBJ1-2; perhaps TRBD1 as D (5 bases). CDR1 is WSHSY, CDR2 SAAADI, per germline. V was clipped by 3 bases and J by 0 bases, with 8 bases between them. The CDR3 has 14 residues. CDR3 residues: CASSEIGANYGYTF. The CDR3 DNA reads as TGCGCCAGCAGTGAAATAGGGGCTAACTATGGCTACACCTTC.

This rearrangement joins TRBV19 to TRBJ1-3; unclear D gene. With 3 bases removed from V and 7 bases from J, the gap between germline ends came to 13 bases. Germline V CDR1 and CDR2: LNHDA, SQIVND (reference sequence). The CDR3 extends over 14 amino acids. This CDR3 is CASSILGEGNTIYF. The CDR3 nucleotides are TGTGCCAGTAGTATCCTGGGAGAAGGGAACACCATATATTTT.

This sequence joins TRBV9 and TRBJ2-1; weak D call: TRBD2 (5 bases). Germline V gene lookup returns CDR1 SGDLS and CDR2 YYNGEE. This CDR3 comprises 16 residues. V was pared by 2 bases and J by 8 bases, with 20 bases between. The CDR3, as DNA: TGTGCCAGCAGCGTGGGTAGAATGCGAGGGCCCGATGAGCAGTTCTTC. It codes for CASSVGRMRGPDEQFF.

The chain couples TRBV7-9 to TRBJ2-3, with 9 bases matching TRBD1. With 5 bases clipped from V and 1 base from J, the junction kept 4 bases outside the gene matches. The CDR3 loop spans 15 amino acids. Germline V lookup: CDR1 SEHNR, CDR2 FQNEAQ (reference sequence). The CDR3, as DNA: TGTGCCAGCAGCCCATGGACAGGGGGCACAGATACGCAGTATTTT. It codes for CASSPWTGGTDTQYF.

The J gene is TRBJ1-5, the V gene TRBV5-1; 8 positions agree with TRBD1. Per the germline V gene, CDR1 is SGHRS and CDR2 is YFSETQ. Germline trimming cut 0 bases from V and 6 bases from J; bases unmatched to any gene: 8. The CDR3 is made up of 16 amino acids. This chain's CDR3 is CASSLDAGGAGQPQHF. The CDR3 DNA is TGCGCCAGCAGCTTGGACGCAGGGGGCGCGGGTCAGCCCCAGCATTTT.

The CDR3 loop is CASSFGLAGGTDTQYF. In nucleotides, the CDR3 is TGCGCCAGCAGCTTCGGGCTAGCGGGAGGAACAGATACGCAGTATTTT. The chain joins TRBV5-1 to TRBJ2-3; TRBD2 matches at 11 bases. The CDR3 runs to 16 residues. Looked up from germline, CDR1 is SGHRS and CDR2 is YFSETQ. V was clipped by 2 bases and J by 3 bases; unmatched bases: 5.

This chain links TRBV5-5 with TRBJ2-5; possibly TRBD1 for D (6 bases). This CDR3 has 15 amino acids. Germline V gene lookup returns CDR1 SGHKS and CDR2 YYEKEE (reference sequence). Trimming took off 4 bases at V and 2 bases at J, with 15 bases between the two ends. Here the CDR3 DNA reads TGTGCCAGCAGCCTGGAGGACAGAAGACAAGAGACCCAGTACTTC. Protein: CASSLEDRRQETQYF.

This clone appeared a single time. The chain has TRBV14 and TRBJ2-3, with 9 nucleotides matching TRBD2. Per the germline V gene, CDR1 is SGHDN and CDR2 is FVKESK. J was trimmed by 5 bases and V by 5 bases; bases with no gene match: 8. The CDR3 has 15 residues. CDR3 DNA sequence: TGTGCCAGCAGCTTCCCGGGACTAGCTAAAGATACGCAGTATTTT. Its translation is CASSFPGLAKDTQYF.

The V gene is TRBV27, the J gene TRBJ2-5; D gene uncertain. The CDR3 is 15 amino acids. The V end was cut by 2 bases, the J end by 3 bases, with 13 bases between. Germline V gene sequence: CDR1 MNHEY, CDR2 SMNVEV (reference sequence). The CDR3 loop is CASSLMSAGKETQYF. In DNA, the CDR3 is TGTGCCAGCAGTTTAATGAGCGCCGGAAAAGAGACCCAGTACTTC.

This clone has more than one count but fewer than ten. The chain couples TRBV28 to TRBJ2-7, with TRBD2 matching 7 bases. V shed 1 base and J 6 bases; nucleotides not matched to a gene: 6. This CDR3 is 14 amino acids long. CDR1 and CDR2 (germline): MDHEN, SYDVKM. The CDR3 DNA follows: TGTGCCAGCAGTTTATCCGCGGGGGTCAGCGAGCAGTACTTC. The encoded protein is CASSLSAGVSEQYF.

This clone came up many times. The chain combines TRBV2 with TRBJ2-7; 13 nucleotides agree with TRBD2. The CDR3 spans 15 residues. CDR1 is SNHLY and CDR2 is FYNNEI in the germline V gene. V dropped 4 bases and J dropped 0; count of bases not matched to a gene: 0. The CDR3 DNA follows: TGTGCCAGCAGTGGGACTAGCGGGAGCTCCTACGAGCAGTACTTC. As protein: CASSGTSGSSYEQYF. Together with reference TRBV2 and TRBJ2-7, the CDR3 gives the full variable domain: EPEVTQTPSHQVTQMGQEVILRCVPISNHLYFYWYRQILGQKVEFLVSFYNNEISEKSEIFDDQFSVERPDGSNFTLKIRSTKLEDSAMYFCASSGTSGSSYEQYFGPGTRLTVT.

The V gene is TRBV19, the J gene TRBJ2-7; no clear D gene. The germline V gene has CDR1 LNHDA and CDR2 SQIVND (reference sequence). This CDR3 contains 14 residues. Between the trimmed V and J ends, which lost 9 bases and 0 bases, there was a span of 15 bases. CDR3 region: CASSQQILSYEQYF. Written as DNA, the CDR3 is TGTGCCAGCTCCCAACAGATCCTCTCCTACGAGCAGTACTTC.

V and J are TRBV9 and TRBJ1-1; possibly TRBD1 for D (5 bases). Germline CDR1 is SGDLS and CDR2 is YYNGEE. The V gene lost 3 bases and the J gene lost 1 base, with 10 bases spanning the gap. CDR3 length equals 14 residues. The CDR3: CASSGTSSNTEAFF. DNA of the CDR3: TGTGCCAGCAGCGGGACAAGTTCGAACACTGAAGCTTTCTTT.

The genes are TRBV7-3 and TRBJ2-3; 8 positions match TRBD1. The CDR3 length is 15 residues. Germline V gene data show CDR1 as SGHTA and CDR2 as FQGTGA. The V gene end was trimmed by 6 bases and the J gene end by 8 bases; junction bases not matched to a gene: 13. The CDR3 region is CASRETGAREGTQYF. CDR3 coding DNA: TGTGCCAGCAGAGAGACAGGGGCACGAGAGGGTACGCAGTATTTT.

To note about this clone: A junction end diverges from the germline sequence, so it may reflect a read error. V and J are TRBV7-9 and TRBJ1-2; TRBD1 aligns across 9 bases. The CDR3 sequence is 18 residues long. Germline assignment: CDR1 SEHNR and CDR2 FQNEAQ (reference sequence). This CDR3 reads CASSPGDRGMSEGVTCAF. DNA of the CDR3: TGTGCCAGCAGCCCAGGAGACAGGGGGATGTCCGAGGGGGTCACGTGTGCCTTC. Full variable domain (missing parts from reference TRBV7-9 and TRBJ1-2): DTGVSQNPRHKITKRGQNVTFRCDPISEHNRLYWYRQTLGQGPEFLTYFQNEAQLEKSRLLSDRFSAERPKGSFSTLEIQRTEQGDSAMYLCASSPGDRGMSEGVTCAFGSGTRLTVV.

The chain recombines TRBV7-9 with TRBJ2-1, with 8 nucleotides matching TRBD1. The germline V gene has CDR1 SEHNR and CDR2 FQNEAQ (reference sequence). V lost 0 bases and J lost 6; bases outside the gene matches: 13. The CDR3 is made up of 18 amino acids. In nucleotides, the CDR3 is TGTGCCAGCAGCTTAGCGCCCAGGACAGGGACCCTACCCAATGAGCAGTTCTTC. This sequence encodes CASSLAPRTGTLPNEQFF.

This clone was seen a handful of times. This chain uses TRBV5-1 with TRBJ1-5; D might be TRBD1 (5 bases). Germline CDR1 is SGHRS and CDR2 is YFSETQ. The CDR3 covers 14 residues. The V end was cut by 0 bases, the J end by 4 bases, with 8 bases between. CDR3 nucleotide sequence: TGCGCCAGCAGCTTGGCGCCAGGGAATCAGCCCCAGCATTTT. Encoded protein: CASSLAPGNQPQHF.

A few counts support this clone. The chain joins TRBV7-9 to TRBJ1-4; 7 nucleotides line up with TRBD1. The CDR3 is 15 amino acids. V was clipped by 5 bases and J by 6 bases; unmatched bases: 9. CDR1 is SEHNR, CDR2 FQNEAQ, per germline (reference sequence). This CDR3 reads CASSPYRDSDEKLFF. The CDR3, as DNA: TGTGCCAGCAGCCCGTACCGGGACAGCGATGAAAAACTGTTTTTT.

This clone was picked up one time. The chain has TRBV23-1 and TRBJ2-1; perhaps TRBD2 as D (5 bases). TRBV23-1 is an open reading frame, and its role is uncertain. The V and J ends lost 8 bases and 0 bases respectively, with 17 bases between them. The CDR3 length is 16 residues. The CDR3 sequence is CASPEAWTNSYNEQFF. The CDR3 bases are TGCGCCAGCCCGGAGGCCTGGACGAACTCCTACAATGAGCAGTTCTTC.

V gene TRBV5-4 combines with J gene TRBJ2-2, with unresolved D. The V and J ends lost 4 bases and 3 bases respectively, with 13 bases between them. From germline, CDR1 is SGHNT and CDR2 YYREEE (reference sequence). The CDR3 loop spans 15 amino acids. The CDR3 protein is CASSDPGSYTGELFF. The CDR3 coding sequence is TGTGCCAGCAGCGACCCAGGCAGTTACACCGGGGAGCTGTTTTTT.